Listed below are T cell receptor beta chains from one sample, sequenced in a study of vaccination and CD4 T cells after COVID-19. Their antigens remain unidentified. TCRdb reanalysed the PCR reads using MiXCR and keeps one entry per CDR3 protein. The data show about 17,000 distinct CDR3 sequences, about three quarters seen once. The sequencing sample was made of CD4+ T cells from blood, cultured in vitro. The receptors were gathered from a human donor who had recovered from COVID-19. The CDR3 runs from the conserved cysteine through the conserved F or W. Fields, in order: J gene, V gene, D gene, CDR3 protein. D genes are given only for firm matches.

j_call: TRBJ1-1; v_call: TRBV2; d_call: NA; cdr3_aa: CASSEADVSFGTEAFF
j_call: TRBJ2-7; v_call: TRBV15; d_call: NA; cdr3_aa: CATSRESVGSTYEQYF
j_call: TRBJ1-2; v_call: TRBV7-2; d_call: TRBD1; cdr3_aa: CASSYWDRASNGYTF
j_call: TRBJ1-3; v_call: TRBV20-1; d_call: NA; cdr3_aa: CSASGGNTIYF
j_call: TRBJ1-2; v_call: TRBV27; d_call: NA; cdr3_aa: CASSPRIPFYGYTF
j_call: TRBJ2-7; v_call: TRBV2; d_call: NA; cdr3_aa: CASSGQSYEQYF
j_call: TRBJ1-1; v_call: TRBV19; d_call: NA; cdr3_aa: CASSTLQSQVGTEAFF
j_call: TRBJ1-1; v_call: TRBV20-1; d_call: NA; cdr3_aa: CSARSGFNTEAFF
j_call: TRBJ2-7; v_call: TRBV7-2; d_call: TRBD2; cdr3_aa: CASSLSRILAGGRNEQYF
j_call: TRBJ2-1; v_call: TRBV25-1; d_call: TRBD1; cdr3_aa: CASSDRDREAEQFF